These 29 T cell receptor beta chains originate from one sample sequenced in a study of blood T cell repertoires in COVID-19. The data were produced by immunoSEQ multiplex PCR, yet TCRdb's version contains in-frame clones alone and is incomplete. The sample holds under 300,000 clones, less than 90% seen once. Sequenced input: peripheral blood. These receptors came from a woman aged 35 to 49 who had recovered from COVID-19.

The rearrangement joins TRBV6-1 to TRBJ1-3; D not certain. Trimming removed 0 bases at V and 7 bases at J, with 13 bases between. The CDR3 is made up of 15 amino acids. Germline CDR1 MNHNS, CDR2 SASEGT. The DNA of the CDR3 is TGTGCCAGCAGTGAAGCGCTTCCACCGGGGAACACCATATATTTT. Its translation is CASSEALPPGNTIYF.

The chain joins TRBV5-4 to TRBJ2-5, with D perhaps matching TRBD1 (5 bases). Germline CDR1 reads SGHNT; CDR2 reads YYREEE (reference sequence). V lost 4 bases to trimming and J lost 0 bases, with 10 bases between them. This CDR3 comprises 14 residues. The CDR3 sequence is CASSIDSNQETQYF. In nucleotides, the CDR3 is TGTGCCAGCAGCATTGACAGCAACCAAGAGACCCAGTACTTC.

The CDR3 loop is CASSLDRGWMTGELFF. The CDR3 DNA follows: TGTGCCAGCAGCCTCGACAGGGGGTGGATGACTGGGGAGCTGTTTTTT. The J gene is TRBJ2-2, the V gene TRBV11-3; TRBD1 agrees at 9 bases. Germline CDR1 is SGHNT and CDR2 is YENEEA. The CDR3 consists of 16 residues. With V trimmed by 5 bases and J by 8 bases, 12 bases remained unmatched.

The V call is TRBV19, the J call TRBJ2-2, with D perhaps matching TRBD2 (5 bases). The CDR3 is 13 amino acids. Deletions cut 3 bases from V and 7 bases from J, with 9 bases between. CDR1 and CDR2 from the germline V gene are LNHDA and SQIVND (reference sequence). The CDR3 bases are TGTGCCAGTAGTATGAGGGTTAACGGGGAGCTGTTTTTT. Protein: CASSMRVNGELFF.

V usage is TRBV19 and J usage is TRBJ1-1; a weak D match, TRBD1 (5 bases). V dropped 5 bases and J dropped 1 base, with 17 bases sitting between them. This CDR3 spans 16 amino acids. Germline V gene data show CDR1 as LNHDA and CDR2 as SQIVND (reference sequence). The CDR3 here is CASSPRLAGKNTEAFF. In nucleotides, the CDR3 is TGTGCCAGTAGTCCCCGCCTCGCAGGGAAGAACACTGAAGCTTTCTTT.

The V call is TRBV30, the J call TRBJ1-2; 9 positions match TRBD1. CDR1 is GTSNPN, CDR2 SVGIG, per germline (reference sequence). V was clipped by 2 bases and J by 8 bases; unmatched bases: 6. The CDR3 is 13 amino acids. The CDR3 here is CAWSLRTGVGYTF. For the CDR3, the DNA is TGTGCCTGGAGTCTTCGGACAGGGGTCGGCTACACCTTC.

The V call is TRBV9, the J call TRBJ2-2; D is undetermined. Per the germline V gene, CDR1 is SGDLS and CDR2 is YYNGEE. Between the trimmed V and J ends, which lost 0 bases and 8 bases, there was a span of 8 bases. The CDR3 consists of 13 residues. CDR3: CASSVVHGGELFF. The CDR3 coding sequence is TGTGCCAGCAGCGTAGTCCACGGGGGGGAGCTGTTTTTT.

The J gene is TRBJ1-3, the V gene TRBV2, with unresolved D. This CDR3 is 14 amino acids long. The V end was cut by 3 bases, the J end by 0 bases, with 6 bases between. Per the germline V gene, CDR1 is SNHLY and CDR2 is FYNNEI. The CDR3 DNA reads TGTGCCAGCAGTGACAGGTCCTCTGGAAACACCATATATTTT. It is translated as CASSDRSSGNTIYF.

This sequence joins TRBV5-4 and TRBJ2-1; no reliable D call. The CDR3 contains 16 residues. Germline values: CDR1 SGHNT, CDR2 YYREEE (reference sequence). Trimming stripped 4 bases from V and 0 bases from J, with 14 bases between. CDR3 in amino acids: CASSLRLISSYNEQFF. The CDR3 DNA reads TGTGCCAGCAGCCTTCGACTCATCAGCTCCTACAATGAGCAGTTCTTC.

The CDR3 here is CASSAESRGHEKLFF. CDR3 bases: TGTGCCAGCAGCGCCGAATCACGTGGGCATGAAAAACTGTTTTTT. The genes are TRBV5-6 and TRBJ1-4; D is uncertain. The CDR3 is 15 residues long. Deletions cut 4 bases from V and 6 bases from J, with 16 bases between. The germline V gene encodes CDR1 SGHDT and CDR2 YYEEEE.

The CDR3, as DNA: TGTGCCAGCACAAGGGGATCCAGCACAGATACGCAGTATTTT. Translation: CASTRGSSTDTQYF. The chain has TRBV7-9 and TRBJ2-3, with D possibly TRBD1 on 5 matching bases. Trimming stripped 7 bases from V and 0 bases from J, with 11 bases between. CDR1 SEHNR and CDR2 FQNEAQ come from the germline V gene (reference sequence). The CDR3 extends over 14 amino acids.

The J gene is TRBJ1-5, the V gene TRBV28, with D unresolved. V was pared by 5 bases and J by 3 bases, with 11 bases between. The CDR3 loop spans 14 amino acids. Germline-derived CDR1 and CDR2 are MDHEN and SYDVKM. CDR3 sequence (DNA): TGTGCCAGCAGTCTACCCGGACTCAATCAGCCCCAGCATTTT. It encodes CASSLPGLNQPQHF. Full variable domain (remainder filled in from reference TRBV28 and TRBJ1-5): DVKVTQSSRYLVKRTGEKVFLECVQDMDHENMFWYRQDPGLGLRLIYFSYDVKMKEKGDIPEGYSVSREKKERFSLILESASTNQTSMYLCASSLPGLNQPQHFGDGTRLSIL.

The chain combines TRBV9 with TRBJ2-2; D uncertain. V shed 0 bases and J shed 4 bases, with 19 bases lying between them. The CDR3 totals 18 residues. Looked up from germline, CDR1 is SGDLS and CDR2 is YYNGEE. This CDR3 reads CASSVAPQTVSRTGELFF. CDR3 in DNA: TGTGCCAGCAGCGTAGCCCCACAAACAGTATCCCGCACCGGGGAGCTGTTTTTT.

This clone was counted between two and nine times. The J gene is TRBJ2-2, the V gene TRBV2; possibly TRBD1 for D (6 bases). Trimming stripped 8 bases from V and 1 base from J, with 8 bases between. Germline loops: CDR1 SNHLY, CDR2 FYNNEI. The CDR3 contains 13 residues. DNA of the CDR3: TGTGCCAGCTCACAGGGGAACACCGGGGAGCTGTTTTTT. The encoded protein is CASSQGNTGELFF.

The chain joins TRBV28 to TRBJ2-7; D is unclear. Trimming took 6 bases from V and 2 from J, leaving 8 bases between them. The CDR3 covers 12 residues. CDR1 is MDHEN and CDR2 is SYDVKM in the germline V gene. This CDR3 reads CASSSSAYEQYF. CDR3 DNA sequence: TGTGCCAGCAGCTCCTCGGCCTACGAGCAGTACTTC.

The genes are TRBV5-4 and TRBJ2-3, with 8 bases that match TRBD2. V was clipped by 7 bases and J by 1 base; unmatched bases: 5. Germline CDR1 and CDR2: SGHNT and YYREEE (reference sequence). The CDR3 consists of 14 residues. The CDR3: CASLPGGGTDTQYF. CDR3 nucleotides: TGTGCCAGCCTTCCCGGGGGGGGCACAGATACGCAGTATTTT.

Only a few counts were recorded for this clone. This sample includes further DNA sequences coding for the same CDR3. The rearrangement joins TRBV2 to TRBJ2-1, with 10 positions matching TRBD2. The germline CDR1 and CDR2 sequences are SNHLY and FYNNEI. The CDR3 is 15 amino acids. V was pared by 1 base and J by 3 bases, with 0 bases of the junction left unmatched. The CDR3 loop is CASSEGLAGYNEQFF. The DNA for the CDR3 is TGTGCCAGCAGTGAAGGACTAGCGGGCTACAATGAGCAGTTCTTC.

This clone has only a few counts. J is TRBJ1-6 and V is TRBV19, with TRBD1 as a possible D gene (6 bases). The CDR3 has 15 amino acids. The germline V gene has CDR1 LNHDA and CDR2 SQIVND (reference sequence). Trimming cost V 7 bases and J 7 bases, with 17 bases left between them. As DNA, the CDR3 is TGTGCCAGTACCCGAGGGGGACGGCAAAATTCACCCCTCCACTTT. Residues: CASTRGGRQNSPLHF.

In this sample, this clone turned up once. V and J are TRBV4-2 and TRBJ2-1; a weak D match, TRBD2 (5 bases). CDR3 length equals 18 residues. The germline V gene has CDR1 LGHNA and CDR2 YNFKEQ. V lost 0 bases and J lost 1, with 16 bases in between. For the CDR3, the DNA is TGTGCCAGCAGCCAAGATGGGAGTGTAGCGAGGTCCTACAATGAGCAGTTCTTC. Encoded protein: CASSQDGSVARSYNEQFF.

CDR3 loop: CASSPTGVRYEQYF. CDR3 DNA sequence: TGTGCCAGCAGCCCCACAGGGGTCCGCTACGAGCAGTACTTC. The rearrangement joins TRBV13 to TRBJ2-7; the match to TRBD1 covers 7 bases. Trimming cost V 5 bases and J 3 bases; bases outside gene matches: 7. In germline, CDR1 is PRHDT, CDR2 FYEKMQ (reference sequence). The length of the CDR3 is 14 residues.

This clone was counted between two and nine times. CDR3 in amino acids: CASMTTGSEQFF. DNA for the CDR3: TGTGCCTCCATGACGACAGGGTCTGAGCAGTTCTTC. The chain links TRBV2 to TRBJ2-1; 7 nucleotides match TRBD1. Germline V gives CDR1 SNHLY, CDR2 FYNNEI. The CDR3 has 12 amino acids. With V trimmed by 11 bases and J by 9 bases, 10 bases remained unmatched.

The chain employs TRBV7-9 and TRBJ1-1; D may be TRBD1 (6 bases). From germline, CDR1 is SEHNR and CDR2 FQNEAQ (reference sequence). The CDR3 is 18 residues long. Trimming cost V 0 bases and J 1 base, with 18 bases left between them. CDR3 nucleotides: TGTGCCAGCAGCTTAGCTCTAGGGGGATTTGGGGCGAACACTGAAGCTTTCTTT. It translates to CASSLALGGFGANTEAFF.

The rearrangement links TRBV29-1 to TRBJ1-1; D not certain. Germline CDR1 and CDR2: SQVTM and ANQGSEA. The CDR3 is 11 amino acids. Trimming cost V 6 bases and J 6 bases, with 11 bases left between them. The CDR3 region has the DNA TGCAGCGTCGCACTACGGTCTGAAGCTTTCTTT. Translation gives CSVALRSEAFF. Drawing the rest from reference TRBV29-1 and TRBJ1-1, the complete variable domain is SAVISQKPSRDICQRGTSLTIQCQVDSQVTMMFWYRQQPGQSLTLIATANQGSEATYESGFVIDKFPISRPNLTFSTLTVSNMSPEDSSIYLCSVALRSEAFFGQGTRLTVV.

The V and J genes are TRBV28 and TRBJ2-5, with 8 nucleotides matching TRBD1. Germline V gene lookup returns CDR1 MDHEN and CDR2 SYDVKM. V dropped 2 bases and J dropped 5; count of bases not matched to a gene: 13. The CDR3 runs 17 residues. CDR3 amino acids: CASSLPRTGYLSETQYF. The CDR3 DNA reads TGTGCCAGCAGTTTACCCCGGACAGGGTATTTGTCGGAGACCCAGTACTTC.

The chain employs TRBV30 and TRBJ1-2; D gene uncertain. Germline V gene lookup returns CDR1 GTSNPN and CDR2 SVGIG (reference sequence). This CDR3 is built from 10 residues. V lost 2 bases, J lost 10 bases, and 8 bases lay in between. For the CDR3, the DNA is TGTGCCTGGAGTCCGGTGGTCTACACCTTC. Its protein product is CAWSPVVYTF.

This clone was seen a few times. This chain uses TRBV29-1 with TRBJ2-5; a weak D match, TRBD1 (5 bases). With 6 bases removed from V and 2 bases from J, the gap between germline ends came to 16 bases. The CDR3 spans 14 residues. Germline values: CDR1 SQVTM, CDR2 ANQGSEA. Written as DNA, the CDR3 is TGCAGCGTACAAACCGGACACGAACAAGAGACCCAGTACTTC. Its protein product is CSVQTGHEQETQYF.

The chain has TRBV5-4 and TRBJ2-7; D is perhaps TRBD2 (7 bases). In germline, CDR1 is SGHNT, CDR2 YYREEE (reference sequence). V dropped 10 bases and J dropped 5 bases, with 19 bases sitting between them. The CDR3 totals 13 residues. The CDR3 bases are TGTGCCCTCGGGGGGCAAGGGTCCCACGAGCAGTACTTC. This sequence encodes CALGGQGSHEQYF.

The chain is built from TRBV28 and TRBJ2-3; D gene ambiguous. CDR1 and CDR2 from the germline V gene are MDHEN and SYDVKM. The CDR3 is 14 residues long. V was clipped by 9 bases and J by 7 bases, with 20 bases between them. The CDR3 here is CASRNSRSGYTQYF. Here the CDR3 DNA reads TGTGCCAGTCGGAACAGTAGAAGTGGGTATACGCAGTATTTT.

The chain's CDR3 is CASSQEGGTGGEQYF. As DNA, the CDR3 is TGTGCCAGCAGCCAAGAGGGGGGGACAGGGGGCGAGCAGTACTTC. This rearrangement joins TRBV3-1 (or the pseudogene TRBV3-2) to TRBJ2-7, with TRBD1 matching over 11 bases. V lost 0 bases and J lost 6; bases outside the gene matches: 4. The V gene's germline CDR1 is LGHDT and CDR2 YNNKEL (reference sequence). CDR3 length equals 15 residues.